This T cell receptor (beta chain) comes out of a study of early stage breast cancer tumors. About the study: Seven to nine ER+/PR+/HER2- tumors were invasive ductal; a few were invasive lobular. Study findings and constraints: Compared with adjacent normal breast tissue, tumors showed roughly 2.5-fold greater T cell density and higher clonality. Chain pairing and CD4, CD8 or FOXP3 expression were not captured.

Sequencing was performed with immunoSEQ multiplex PCR; in TCRdb, only in-frame clones are kept and a portion is missing. The sample includes 65,000 to 75,000 clones, around 80% of them seen just once. Germline V gene sequence: CDR1 KGHSH, CDR2 LQKENI. The CDR3 is 17 residues long. V was cut by 3 bases and J by 0 bases, with 17 bases left in between. For this clone: Antigen unknown.

The TCR comes from a person in their 40s with breast cancer. V is TRBV18 and J is TRBJ1-1; D not resolved. The sample consisted of blood. CDR3 residues: CASSPGSGSFVNTEAFF. CDR3 nucleotides: TGTGCCAGCTCACCTGGCTCCGGATCCTTCGTGAACACTGAAGCTTTCTTT.